This TCR beta chain was captured in a study of blood T cell repertoires in COVID-19. For the study at large: In each case, the material was cDNA or gDNA derived from T cells, B-cell-depleted T cells, or PBMCs.

Looked up from germline, CDR1 is SNHLY and CDR2 is FYNNEI. The CDR3 consists of 19 residues. Unmatched junction bases numbered 15, after V lost 3 bases and J lost 4 bases. Per the authors' pipeline: Amplification of reference gene primers provided the estimated nucleated cell counts. Assay used: immunoSEQ multiplex PCR; TCRdb lists only in-frame clones, some missing. The DNA was the basis for D and trimming; V, J and clone size are from that table. This sample has roughly 200,000 clones; over 65% occur once, and the top ten carry 15% to 20%. The receptor was derived from a person between 70 and 80 years old with COVID-19, enrolled during active disease. This sequence joins TRBV2 and TRBJ1-2; the match to TRBD1 covers 12 bases. Sequencing was performed on peripheral blood. This chain's CDR3 is CASSDSLPGQGASGYGYTF. CDR3 DNA: TGTGCCAGCAGTGATAGCCTTCCGGGACAGGGGGCGAGTGGCTATGGCTACACCTTC.